The 27 T cell receptor beta chains listed next were all sequenced from one sample in a study of OX40 agonist ivuxolimab in advanced cancers. The repertoire was sequenced with immunoSEQ multiplex PCR; TCRdb's copy has only in-frame clones and lacks some. This table has approximately 82,000 clones, over 80% appearing once. The sequenced sample was CD4+ or CD8+ T cells sorted from blood, obtained in a trial of the OX40 agonist ivuxolimab. The receptors derive from an adult with an advanced solid tumor such as melanoma, head and neck, liver or kidney cancer.

The chain carries TRBV27 and TRBJ2-1; perhaps TRBD2 as D (6 bases). From germline, CDR1 is MNHEY and CDR2 SMNVEV (reference sequence). The CDR3 is 12 residues long. Trimming left V 5 bases short and J 8 bases short, with 10 bases between. The CDR3, as DNA: TGTGCCAGCAGTCGCCGGAGGGATGAGCAGTTCTTC. Translation: CASSRRRDEQFF.

The CDR3 protein is CASSPQVSGNTIYF. CDR3 nucleotide sequence: TGCGCCAGCAGCCCACAGGTCTCTGGAAACACCATATATTTT. The rearrangement links TRBV5-1 to TRBJ1-3; possibly TRBD1 for D (5 bases). The ends were cut back, 4 bases at V and 0 bases at J, with 8 bases in the middle. CDR3 size: 14 residues. CDR1 SGHRS and CDR2 YFSETQ come from the germline V gene.

The V call is TRBV6-5, the J call TRBJ2-5, with 7 nucleotides matching TRBD2. CDR1 and CDR2 from the germline V gene are MNHEY and SVGAGI. This CDR3 is 13 amino acids long. Germline trimming cut 6 bases from V and 9 bases from J; bases unmatched to any gene: 10. In nucleotides, the CDR3 is TGTGCCAGCAGCGAAGGACTAGTGGGGGCCCAGTACTTC. This encodes CASSEGLVGAQYF.

The chain is built from TRBV7-2 and TRBJ1-4; a possible D gene is TRBD1 (6 bases). Germline V lookup: CDR1 SGHTA, CDR2 FQGNSA. This CDR3 has 12 amino acids. V lost 4 bases to trimming and J lost 8 bases, with 8 bases between them. For the CDR3, the DNA is TGTGCCAGCAGCTGGGGGGCGGAAAAACTGTTTTTT. It yields the protein CASSWGAEKLFF.

There are a few counts of this clone. This chain links TRBV14 with TRBJ1-6; TRBD1 is a possible D gene (6 bases). This CDR3 region has 16 residues. Germline CDR1 and CDR2: SGHDN and FVKESK. The ends were cut back, 5 bases at V and 9 bases at J, with 20 bases in the middle. The CDR3 loop reads CASSYTTGLISSPLHF. CDR3 bases: TGTGCCAGCAGCTACACCACAGGGTTAATTTCTTCACCCCTCCACTTT.

There are a few counts of this clone. The chain recombines TRBV7-2 with TRBJ1-2; 11 bases are shared with TRBD1. The CDR3 is 15 amino acids. The J segment lost 8 bases and the V segment lost 5 bases, leaving 10 bases of the junction unmatched. The germline gives CDR1 SGHTA, CDR2 FQGNSA. DNA for the CDR3: TGTGCCAGCAGCCCGGACAGGGGGCGCGGTTCCGGCTACACCTTC. Translated, it gives CASSPDRGRGSGYTF.

The rearrangement uses TRBV5-1 and TRBJ2-3; unclear D gene. V was pared by 3 bases and J by 1 base, with 12 bases between. Germline loops: CDR1 SGHRS, CDR2 YFSETQ. The CDR3 spans 15 residues. The CDR3 nucleotides are TGCGCCAGCAGCTATACTTCTTCTGGCACAGATACGCAGTATTTT. It is translated as CASSYTSSGTDTQYF. Looking up the rest from reference TRBV5-1 and TRBJ2-3 gives the full variable domain: KAGVTQTPRYLIKTRGQQVTLSCSPISGHRSVSWYQQTPGQGLQFLFEYFSETQRNKGNFPGRFSGRQFSNSRSEMNVSTLELGDSALYLCASSYTSSGTDTQYFGPGTRLTVL.

The V call is TRBV5-8, the J call TRBJ1-6; the D gene is possibly TRBD1 (5 bases). Germline assignment: CDR1 SGHTS and CDR2 YDEGEE. Trimming cost V 4 bases and J 0 bases, with 14 bases left between them. The CDR3 loop spans 17 amino acids. The DNA of the CDR3 is TGTGCCAGCAGCCTAAACCCCCAGGGCTCCTATAATTCACCCCTCCACTTT. It is translated as CASSLNPQGSYNSPLHF.

As DNA, the CDR3 is TGTGCCAGCAGTCCTAGGGACGGCAATGAGCAGTTCTTC. Amino acids: CASSPRDGNEQFF. The chain links TRBV11-1 to TRBJ2-1; the D call may be TRBD1 or TRBD2 (5 bases each). There are 13 residues in the CDR3. V lost 6 bases and J 6 bases, leaving 12 bases between the germline ends. Germline lookup yields CDR1 SGHAT and CDR2 FQDESV (reference sequence).

This sequence joins TRBV2 and TRBJ2-1, with 9 bases matching TRBD2. This CDR3 has 16 amino acids. Germline lookup yields CDR1 SNHLY and CDR2 FYNNEI. The ends lost 3 bases at V and 9 bases at J; junction bases unmatched: 12. The CDR3, as DNA: TGTGCCAGCAGTGAGCTCGGAGCGGGGGGTCTTAGTGAGCAGTTCTTC. Encoded protein: CASSELGAGGLSEQFF.

The chain combines TRBV18 with TRBJ1-1; 9 nucleotides agree with TRBD1. The CDR3 extends over 16 amino acids. Germline CDR1 KGHSH, CDR2 LQKENI. V lost 3 bases to trimming and J lost 1 base; unmatched junction nucleotides: 6. The CDR3, as DNA: TGTGCCAGCTCACCTCAACAGGGGGCGGAGAACACTGAAGCTTTCTTT. Translating gives CASSPQQGAENTEAFF.

This clone was observed a handful of times. The rearrangement joins TRBV7-9 to TRBJ2-7; D unclear. Trimming pared 3 bases from V and 6 bases from J, leaving 12 bases between. The CDR3 runs 13 residues. Germline assignment: CDR1 SEHNR and CDR2 FQNEAQ (reference sequence). The CDR3 DNA reads as TGTGCCAGCAGCTTTGGGTTGTCCACCGAGCAGTACTTC. Protein sequence: CASSFGLSTEQYF.

This chain connects TRBV5-6 to TRBJ1-5, with D perhaps TRBD1 (5 bases). Between the trimmed V and J ends, which lost 1 base and 0 bases, there was a span of 11 bases. The germline CDR1 and CDR2 sequences are SGHDT and YYEEEE. CDR3 length: 16 residues. CDR3 residues: CASSLRQSNSNQPQHF. In DNA form, the CDR3 reads TGTGCCAGCAGCTTGAGACAGTCGAATAGCAATCAGCCCCAGCATTTT.

A single count supports this clone. V gene TRBV5-1 combines with J gene TRBJ2-1; the D gene could be TRBD1 or TRBD2 (6 bases each). CDR3 length equals 14 residues. Trimming took 4 bases from V and 6 from J, leaving 14 bases between them. CDR1 is SGHRS and CDR2 is YFSETQ in the germline V gene. The CDR3 nucleotides read TGCGCCAGCAGCGATGGAGGAGGGGGCAATGAGCAGTTCTTC. It specifies CASSDGGGGNEQFF.

The V and J genes are TRBV4-2 and TRBJ1-5; D is perhaps TRBD1 (5 bases). Germline V lookup: CDR1 LGHNA, CDR2 YNFKEQ. This CDR3 contains 14 residues. Trimming took off 1 base at V and 3 bases at J, with 7 bases between the two ends. The CDR3 nucleotides read TGTGCCAGCAGCCAAGGGACACACAATCAGCCCCAGCATTTT. Amino acids: CASSQGTHNQPQHF.

In nucleotides, the CDR3 is TGCGCCAGCAGCTTATCGGACAGGGGGCACACCGGGGAGCTGTTTTTT. Residues: CASSLSDRGHTGELFF. V usage is TRBV5-1 and J usage is TRBJ2-2; 11 nucleotides align to TRBD1. This CDR3 has 16 amino acids. Per germline, CDR1 SGHRS and CDR2 YFSETQ. V was pared by 2 bases and J by 3 bases, with 3 bases of the junction left unmatched.

The chain carries TRBV27 and TRBJ2-3, with D maybe TRBD1 (6 bases). CDR1 and CDR2 (germline): MNHEY, SMNVEV (reference sequence). Trimming stripped 7 bases from V and 3 bases from J, with 11 bases between. This CDR3 has 13 residues. The DNA of the CDR3 is TGTGCCAGCACCCAGGGGATGACAGATACGCAGTATTTT. Translated: CASTQGMTDTQYF.

In the case of this clone: Distinct nucleotide sequences in the sample also encode this CDR3. V is TRBV25-1 and J is TRBJ2-2; D is possibly TRBD1 (5 bases). Germline V gives CDR1 MGHDK, CDR2 SYGVNS. The CDR3 spans 15 residues. Trimming pared 4 bases from V and 6 bases from J, leaving 15 bases between. CDR3 amino acids: CASSGGRVSSGELFF. The DNA for the CDR3 is TGTGCCAGCAGTGGAGGCAGGGTATCATCCGGGGAGCTGTTTTTT. Variable domain in full (rest from reference TRBV25-1 and TRBJ2-2): EADIYQTPRYLVIGTGKKITLECSQTMGHDKMYWYQQDPGMELHLIHYSYGVNSTEKGDLSSESTVSRIRTEHFPLTLESARPSHTSQYLCASSGGRVSSGELFFGEGSRLTVL.

This clone was detected only once. This chain joins TRBV4-2 and TRBJ1-2, with 8 nucleotides matching TRBD1. The CDR3 contains 14 residues. V shed 5 bases, J shed 5 bases, and the junction held 7 bases outside the gene matches. The V gene's germline CDR1 is LGHNA and CDR2 YNFKEQ. The CDR3 DNA reads as TGTGCCAGCAGCGCCTCGACAGGGGCATATGGCTACACCTTC. Protein sequence: CASSASTGAYGYTF.

The chain joins TRBV6-5 to TRBJ1-2, with a tentative D call TRBD1 (5 bases). This CDR3 has 15 residues. The V end lost 4 bases, the J end lost 4 bases, and 16 bases lay between the germline ends. Germline V lookup: CDR1 MNHEY, CDR2 SVGAGI. CDR3 loop: CASSFPGPPPYGYTF. CDR3 DNA: TGTGCCAGCAGTTTCCCGGGGCCGCCTCCCTATGGCTACACCTTC.

Regarding this clone: One base away lies a much larger clone, so this may be a sequencing read error. V is TRBV19 and J is TRBJ1-5; no firm D call. This CDR3 region has 16 residues. Germline CDR1 and CDR2: LNHDA and SQIVND (reference sequence). CDR3 protein: CASSIQRNRGNQSQHF. Here the CDR3 DNA reads TGTGCCAGTAGTATACAGCGGAACAGAGGTAATCAGTCCCAGCATTTT.

The V call is TRBV4-1, the J call TRBJ2-3; the D gene could be TRBD1 or TRBD2 (5 bases each). V was pared by 0 bases and J by 4 bases, with 23 bases between. CDR1 is MGHRA and CDR2 is YSYEKL in the germline V gene. This CDR3 contains 19 residues. DNA for the CDR3: TGCGCCAGCAGCCAAGATATGGCTAGCTCACCCTGGGGCGCAGATACGCAGTATTTT. It encodes CASSQDMASSPWGADTQYF.

A single count supports this clone. V and J are TRBV6-5 and TRBJ1-5, with D possibly being TRBD1 (5 bases). The CDR3 is 14 residues long. CDR1 is MNHEY and CDR2 is SVGAGI in the germline V gene. The V gene lost 7 bases and the J gene lost 2 bases, with 12 bases spanning the gap. CDR3 protein: CASKDSYGNQPQHF. The DNA for the CDR3 is TGTGCCAGCAAAGACAGTTATGGCAATCAGCCCCAGCATTTT.

The V and J genes are TRBV6-6 and TRBJ2-5, with TRBD1 matching 9 bases. The length of the CDR3 is 14 residues. The V and J ends lost 4 bases and 1 base, in that order; junction bases with no gene match: 1. Germline loops: CDR1 MNHNY, CDR2 SVGAGI (reference sequence). In nucleotides, the CDR3 is TGTGCCAGCAGTTTACAGGGGGCCCAAGAGACCCAGTACTTC. Its translation is CASSLQGAQETQYF.

The gene calls are TRBV7-2 and TRBJ1-2; TRBD1 is a possible D gene (5 bases). V gave up 5 bases and J gave up 4 bases, with 11 bases separating them. The V gene's germline CDR1 is SGHTA and CDR2 FQGNSA. This CDR3 spans 13 amino acids. CDR3 amino acids: CASSPGDFYGYTF. As DNA, the CDR3 is TGTGCCAGCAGCCCGGGGGATTTCTATGGCTACACCTTC.

J is TRBJ1-6 and V is TRBV6-5; 8 bases map to TRBD1. The length of the CDR3 is 13 residues. Per germline, CDR1 MNHEY and CDR2 SVGAGI. V was pared by 5 bases and J by 9 bases, with 3 bases of the junction left unmatched. CDR3 sequence reads: CASSPDRASPLHF. The CDR3, as DNA: TGTGCCAGCAGTCCGGACAGGGCTTCACCCCTCCACTTT.

V gene TRBV6-5 combines with J gene TRBJ2-7, with 8 bases aligning to TRBD1. V was pared by 6 bases and J by 3 bases, with 7 bases of the junction left unmatched. CDR3 length: 14 residues. Germline CDR1 MNHEY, CDR2 SVGAGI. The CDR3 loop is CASRAGTGVYEQYF. The CDR3 bases are TGTGCCAGCAGAGCCGGGACAGGTGTCTACGAGCAGTACTTC.